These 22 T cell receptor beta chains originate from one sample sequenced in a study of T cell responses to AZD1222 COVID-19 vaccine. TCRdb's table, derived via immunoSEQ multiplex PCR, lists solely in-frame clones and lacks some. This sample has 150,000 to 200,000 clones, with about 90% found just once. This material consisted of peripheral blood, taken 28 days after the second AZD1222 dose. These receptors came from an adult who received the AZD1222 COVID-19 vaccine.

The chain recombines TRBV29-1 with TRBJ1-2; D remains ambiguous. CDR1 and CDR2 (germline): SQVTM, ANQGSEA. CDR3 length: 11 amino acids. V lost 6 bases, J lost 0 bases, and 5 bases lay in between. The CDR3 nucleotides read TGCAGCGTGAGACCTAACTATGGCTACACCTTC. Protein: CSVRPNYGYTF. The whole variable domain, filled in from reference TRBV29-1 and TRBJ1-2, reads SAVISQKPSRDICQRGTSLTIQCQVDSQVTMMFWYRQQPGQSLTLIATANQGSEATYESGFVIDKFPISRPNLTFSTLTVSNMSPEDSSIYLCSVRPNYGYTFGSGTRLTVV.

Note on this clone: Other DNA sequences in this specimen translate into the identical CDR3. The CDR3 DNA sequence: TGCGCCAGCAGCCTAGGGACAGGCTATAGCAATCAGCCCCAGCATTTT. Protein product: CASSLGTGYSNQPQHF. The chain combines TRBV5-1 with TRBJ1-5, with 8 positions matching TRBD1. There are 16 residues in the CDR3. Germline V gene sequence: CDR1 SGHRS, CDR2 YFSETQ. Germline trimming cut 4 bases from V and 0 bases from J; bases unmatched to any gene: 6.

In DNA, the CDR3 is TGTGCCAGCTCCCGAACCACCACCAGAGCGGCCTACGAGCAGTACTTC. Translation gives CASSRTTTRAAYEQYF. V usage is TRBV18 and J usage is TRBJ2-7; D might be TRBD2 (5 bases). The V end lost 6 bases, the J end lost 2 bases, and 20 bases lay between the germline ends. The CDR3 extends over 16 amino acids. Germline V gene data show CDR1 as KGHSH and CDR2 as LQKENI.

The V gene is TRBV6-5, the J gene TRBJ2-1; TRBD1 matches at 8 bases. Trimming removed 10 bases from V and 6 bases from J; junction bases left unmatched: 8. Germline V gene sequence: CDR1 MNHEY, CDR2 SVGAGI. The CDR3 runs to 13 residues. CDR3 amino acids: CANKPGTGNEQFF. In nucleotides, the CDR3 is TGTGCCAATAAACCCGGGACAGGCAATGAGCAGTTCTTC.

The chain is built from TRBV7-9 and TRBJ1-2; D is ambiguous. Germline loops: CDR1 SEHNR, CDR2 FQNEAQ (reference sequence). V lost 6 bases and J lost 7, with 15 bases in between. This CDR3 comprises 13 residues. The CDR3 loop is CASSLGLSGGYTF. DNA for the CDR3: TGTGCCAGCAGTCTAGGCCTGTCCGGTGGCTACACCTTC.

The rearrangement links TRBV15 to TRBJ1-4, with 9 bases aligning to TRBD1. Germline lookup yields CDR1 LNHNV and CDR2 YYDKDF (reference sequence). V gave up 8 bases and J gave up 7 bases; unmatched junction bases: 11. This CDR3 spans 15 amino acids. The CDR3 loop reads CATSGTGYRSEKLFF. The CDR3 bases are TGTGCCACCTCCGGGACAGGGTATCGGAGTGAAAAACTGTTTTTT.

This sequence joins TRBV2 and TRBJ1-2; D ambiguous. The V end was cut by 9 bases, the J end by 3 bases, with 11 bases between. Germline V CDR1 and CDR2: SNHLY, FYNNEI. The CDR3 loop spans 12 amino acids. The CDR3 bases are TGTGCCAGTTCGGACTTTGACTATGGCTACACCTTC. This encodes CASSDFDYGYTF. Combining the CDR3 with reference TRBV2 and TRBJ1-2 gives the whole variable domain EPEVTQTPSHQVTQMGQEVILRCVPISNHLYFYWYRQILGQKVEFLVSFYNNEISEKSEIFDDQFSVERPDGSNFTLKIRSTKLEDSAMYFCASSDFDYGYTFGSGTRLTVV.

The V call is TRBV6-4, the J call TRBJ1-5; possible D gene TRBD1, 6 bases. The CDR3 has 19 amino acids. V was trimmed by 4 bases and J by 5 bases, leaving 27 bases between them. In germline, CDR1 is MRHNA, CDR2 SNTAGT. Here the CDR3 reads CASSGNRLQNRVLDQPQHF. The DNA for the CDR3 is TGTGCCAGCAGTGGGAACCGGCTCCAGAACAGGGTTCTGGATCAGCCCCAGCATTTT.

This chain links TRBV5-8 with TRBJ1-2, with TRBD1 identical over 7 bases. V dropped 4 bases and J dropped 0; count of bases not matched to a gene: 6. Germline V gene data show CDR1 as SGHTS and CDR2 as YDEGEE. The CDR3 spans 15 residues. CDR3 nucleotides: TGTGCCAGCAGCAAAGGGACAGCAGCTAACTATGGCTACACCTTC. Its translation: CASSKGTAANYGYTF.

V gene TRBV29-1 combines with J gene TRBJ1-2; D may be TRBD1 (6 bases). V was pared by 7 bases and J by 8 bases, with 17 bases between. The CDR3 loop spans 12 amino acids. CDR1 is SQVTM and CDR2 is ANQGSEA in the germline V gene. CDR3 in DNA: TGCAGCGGAGGAACAGGGCAACAGGGCTACACCTTC. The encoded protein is CSGGTGQQGYTF.

CDR3 region: CASSLGNRVEGYTF. The CDR3 nucleotides are TGTGCCAGCAGCTTAGGCAACAGGGTGGAAGGCTACACCTTC. The rearrangement joins TRBV7-2 to TRBJ1-2; possible D gene TRBD1, 6 bases. The CDR3 loop spans 14 amino acids. Germline V gene data show CDR1 as SGHTA and CDR2 as FQGNSA. V was pared by 1 base and J by 8 bases, with 14 bases between. The variable domain in full, with the rest retrieved from reference TRBV7-2 and TRBJ1-2, is GAGVSQSPSNKVTEKGKDVELRCDPISGHTALYWYRQSLGQGLEFLIYFQGNSAPDKSGLPSDRFSAERTGGSVSTLTIQRTQQEDSAVYLCASSLGNRVEGYTFGSGTRLTVV.

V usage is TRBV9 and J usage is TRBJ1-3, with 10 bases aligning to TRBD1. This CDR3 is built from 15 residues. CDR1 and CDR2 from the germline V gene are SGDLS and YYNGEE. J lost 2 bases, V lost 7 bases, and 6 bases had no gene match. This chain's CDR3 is CASQRDRGPGNTIYF. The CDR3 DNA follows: TGTGCCAGCCAACGGGACAGGGGACCTGGAAACACCATATATTTT.

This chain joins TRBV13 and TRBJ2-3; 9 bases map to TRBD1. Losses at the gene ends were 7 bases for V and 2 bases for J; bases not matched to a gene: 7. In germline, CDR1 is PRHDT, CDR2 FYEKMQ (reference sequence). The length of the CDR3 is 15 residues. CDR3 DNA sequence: TGTGCCAGCAACGGACAGGGGCGCACCACAGATACGCAGTATTTT. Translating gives CASNGQGRTTDTQYF.

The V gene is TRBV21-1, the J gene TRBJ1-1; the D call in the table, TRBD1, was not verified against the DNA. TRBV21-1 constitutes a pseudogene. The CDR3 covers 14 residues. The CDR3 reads CASSTTGDRSEAFF. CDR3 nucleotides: TGTGCCAGCAGCACCACAGGGGATAGGTCTGAAGCTTTCTTT.

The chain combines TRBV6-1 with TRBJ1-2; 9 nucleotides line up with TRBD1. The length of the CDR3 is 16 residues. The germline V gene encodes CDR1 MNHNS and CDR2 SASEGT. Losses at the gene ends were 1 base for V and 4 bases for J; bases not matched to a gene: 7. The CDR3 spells CASSEGYRGLAYGYTF. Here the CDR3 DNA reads TGTGCCAGCAGTGAAGGATACAGGGGGCTGGCCTATGGCTACACCTTC.

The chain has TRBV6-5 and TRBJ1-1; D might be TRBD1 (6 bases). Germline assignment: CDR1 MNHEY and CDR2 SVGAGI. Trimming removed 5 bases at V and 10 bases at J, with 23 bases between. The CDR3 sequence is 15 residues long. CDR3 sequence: CASSPLGGADVGAFF. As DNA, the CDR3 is TGTGCCAGCAGTCCCCTCGGGGGGGCCGATGTGGGAGCTTTCTTT.

This CDR3 is CASSFGTSGPDTQYF. CDR3 DNA: TGCGCCAGCAGCTTTGGGACTAGCGGCCCAGATACGCAGTATTTT. The genes are TRBV5-1 and TRBJ2-3, with 11 bases lining up with TRBD2. The V gene's germline CDR1 is SGHRS and CDR2 YFSETQ. The V gene end was trimmed by 2 bases and the J gene end by 4 bases; junction bases not matched to a gene: 3. This CDR3 comprises 15 residues.

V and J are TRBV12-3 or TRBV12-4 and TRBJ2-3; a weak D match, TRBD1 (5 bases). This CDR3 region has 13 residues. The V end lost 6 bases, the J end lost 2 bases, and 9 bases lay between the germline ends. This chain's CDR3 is CASSSQDTDTQYF. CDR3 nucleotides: TGTGCCAGCAGCTCACAGGACACAGATACGCAGTATTTT.

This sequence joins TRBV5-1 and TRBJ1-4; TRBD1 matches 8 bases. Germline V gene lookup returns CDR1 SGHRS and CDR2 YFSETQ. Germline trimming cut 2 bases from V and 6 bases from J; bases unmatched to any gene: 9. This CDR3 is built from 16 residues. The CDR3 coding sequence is TGCGCCAGCAGCTTCAGGGGGCAGGGCGGAGATGAAAAACTGTTTTTT. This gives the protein CASSFRGQGGDEKLFF.

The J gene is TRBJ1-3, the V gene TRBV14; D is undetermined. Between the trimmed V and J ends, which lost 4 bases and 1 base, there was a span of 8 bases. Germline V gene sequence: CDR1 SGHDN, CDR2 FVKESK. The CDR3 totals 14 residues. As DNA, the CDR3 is TGTGCCAGCAGCCCCTCGGGGTCTGGAAACACCATATATTTT. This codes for CASSPSGSGNTIYF.

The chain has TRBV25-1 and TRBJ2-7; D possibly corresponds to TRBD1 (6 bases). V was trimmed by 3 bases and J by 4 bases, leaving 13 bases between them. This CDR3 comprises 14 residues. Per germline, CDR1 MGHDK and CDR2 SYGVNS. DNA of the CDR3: TGTGCCAGCAGTGATCCGGGACAACCTTACGAGCAGTACTTC. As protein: CASSDPGQPYEQYF.

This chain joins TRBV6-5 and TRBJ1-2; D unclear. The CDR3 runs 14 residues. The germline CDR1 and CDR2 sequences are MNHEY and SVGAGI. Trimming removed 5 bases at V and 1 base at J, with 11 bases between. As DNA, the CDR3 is TGTGCCAGCAGTCGGGCCCGGGGTAACTATGGCTACACCTTC. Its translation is CASSRARGNYGYTF.